The clone carrying this TCR beta chain has only a few counts. This sample was included in a study of blood T cell repertoires in COVID-19. Overall study context: PBMCs, B-cell-depleted T cells, or T cells were the source of the cDNA or gDNA that made up the material.

The ends were cut back, 5 bases at V and 5 bases at J, with 5 bases in the middle. This CDR3 spans 11 amino acids. Per the germline V gene, CDR1 is MNHEY and CDR2 is SVGAGI. Authors' processing steps: Reference gene primer amplification gave nucleated cell count estimates. The method was immunoSEQ multiplex PCR; TCRdb's version includes in-frame clones alone and lacks a portion of them. V, J and clone size were drawn from that table, and D and trimming were deduced from the DNA. The repertoire has some 350,000 clones, approximately 89% of them found once; the top ten carry about 5.2%. Those who participated ranged in age from 18 to 89 years and resided in about two dozen US areas. Symptom resolution, clearance, or two negative PCRs marked donors in Cohort 3 as recovered.

The clonotype originates from a woman younger than 45 who had recovered from COVID-19. V is TRBV6-5 and J is TRBJ2-3; D ambiguous. Input material: PBMCs or T cells enriched from blood (not recorded which). The CDR3 region is CASSRQDTQYF. CDR3 bases: TGTGCCAGCAGTCGACAAGATACGCAGTATTTT.